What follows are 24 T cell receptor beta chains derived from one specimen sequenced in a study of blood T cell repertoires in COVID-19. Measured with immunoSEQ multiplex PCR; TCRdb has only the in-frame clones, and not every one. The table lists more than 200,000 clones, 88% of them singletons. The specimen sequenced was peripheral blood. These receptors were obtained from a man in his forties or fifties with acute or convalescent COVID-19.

CDR3 DNA sequence: TGTGCCAGTATCCGAGGAGGGTCGATGGGCAATCAGCCCCAGCATTTT. It specifies CASIRGGSMGNQPQHF. The V and J genes are TRBV19 and TRBJ1-5; D not certain. CDR3 length: 16 residues. V lost 7 bases and J lost 2, with 18 bases in between. CDR1 and CDR2 from the germline V gene are LNHDA and SQIVND (reference sequence).

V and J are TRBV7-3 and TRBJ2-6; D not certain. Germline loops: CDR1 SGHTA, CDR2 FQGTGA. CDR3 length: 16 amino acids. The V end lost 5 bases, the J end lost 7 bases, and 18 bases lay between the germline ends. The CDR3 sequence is CASSPLPGQDANVLTF. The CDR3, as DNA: TGTGCCAGCAGCCCCCTTCCTGGGCAGGATGCCAACGTCCTGACTTTC.

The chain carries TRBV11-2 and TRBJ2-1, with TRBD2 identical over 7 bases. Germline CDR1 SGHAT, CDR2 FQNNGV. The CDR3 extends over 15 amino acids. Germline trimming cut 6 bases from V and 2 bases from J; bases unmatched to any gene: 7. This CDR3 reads CASRPLAVPYNEQFF. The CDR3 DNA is TGTGCCAGCAGGCCCCTAGCGGTACCCTACAATGAGCAGTTCTTC.

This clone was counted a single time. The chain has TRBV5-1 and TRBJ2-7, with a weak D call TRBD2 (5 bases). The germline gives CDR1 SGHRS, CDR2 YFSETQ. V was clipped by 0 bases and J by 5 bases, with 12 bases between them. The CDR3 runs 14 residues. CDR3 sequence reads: CASSLDNSGNEQYF. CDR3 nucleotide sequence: TGCGCCAGCAGCTTGGACAACTCGGGGAACGAGCAGTACTTC.

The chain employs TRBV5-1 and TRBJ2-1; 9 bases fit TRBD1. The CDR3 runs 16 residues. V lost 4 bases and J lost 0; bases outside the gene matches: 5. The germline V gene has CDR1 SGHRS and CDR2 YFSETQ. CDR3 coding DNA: TGCGCCAGCAGCCTCGGACAGGGGAGCTCCTACAATGAGCAGTTCTTC. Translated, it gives CASSLGQGSSYNEQFF.

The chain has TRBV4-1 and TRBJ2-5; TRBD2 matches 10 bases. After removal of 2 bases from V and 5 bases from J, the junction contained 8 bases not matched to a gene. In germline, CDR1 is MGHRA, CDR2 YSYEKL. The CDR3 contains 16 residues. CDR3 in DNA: TGCGCCAGCAGCCAATGGCAGCGGGGGGGCGGGGAGACCCAGTACTTC. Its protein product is CASSQWQRGGGETQYF.

Here the CDR3 DNA reads TGTGCCAGCCGACAGGGGACCTACTATGGCTACACCTTC. Its translation is CASRQGTYYGYTF. The V call is TRBV27, the J call TRBJ1-2; TRBD1 agrees at 8 bases. With V trimmed by 8 bases and J by 3 bases, 5 bases remained unmatched. Germline CDR1 is MNHEY and CDR2 is SMNVEV (reference sequence). This CDR3 contains 13 residues.

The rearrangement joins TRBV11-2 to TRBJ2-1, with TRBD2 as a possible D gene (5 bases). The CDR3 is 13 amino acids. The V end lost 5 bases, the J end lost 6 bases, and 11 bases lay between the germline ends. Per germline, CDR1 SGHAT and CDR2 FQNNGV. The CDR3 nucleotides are TGTGCCAGCAGCAGTCCGGGAAGCAATGAGCAGTTCTTC. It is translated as CASSSPGSNEQFF.

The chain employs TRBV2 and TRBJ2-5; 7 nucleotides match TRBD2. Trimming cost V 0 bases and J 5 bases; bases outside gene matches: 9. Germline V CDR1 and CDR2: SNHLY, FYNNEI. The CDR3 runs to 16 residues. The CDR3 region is CASSEAEAQGGETQYF. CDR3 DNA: TGTGCCAGCAGTGAAGCAGAGGCTCAGGGAGGGGAGACCCAGTACTTC.

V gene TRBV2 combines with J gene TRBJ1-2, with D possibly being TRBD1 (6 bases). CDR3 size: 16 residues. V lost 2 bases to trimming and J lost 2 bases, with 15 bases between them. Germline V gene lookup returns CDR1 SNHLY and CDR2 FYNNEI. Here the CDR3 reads CASSENTGFLNYGYTF. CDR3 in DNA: TGTGCCAGCAGTGAAAACACAGGGTTTTTAAACTATGGCTACACCTTC. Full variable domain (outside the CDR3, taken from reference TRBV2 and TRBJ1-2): EPEVTQTPSHQVTQMGQEVILRCVPISNHLYFYWYRQILGQKVEFLVSFYNNEISEKSEIFDDQFSVERPDGSNFTLKIRSTKLEDSAMYFCASSENTGFLNYGYTFGSGTRLTVV.

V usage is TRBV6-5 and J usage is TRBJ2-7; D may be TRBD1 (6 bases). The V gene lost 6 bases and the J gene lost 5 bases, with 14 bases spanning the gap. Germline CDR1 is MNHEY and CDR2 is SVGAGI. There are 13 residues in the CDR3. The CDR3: CASSMTQGNEQYF. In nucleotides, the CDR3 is TGTGCCAGCAGCATGACACAGGGTAACGAGCAGTACTTC.

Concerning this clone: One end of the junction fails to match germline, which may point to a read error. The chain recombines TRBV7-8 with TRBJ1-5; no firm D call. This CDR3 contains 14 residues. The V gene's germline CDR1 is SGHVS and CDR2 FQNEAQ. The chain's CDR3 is CASTLTGGNQPQHF. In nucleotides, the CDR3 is TGTGCCAGCACCTTAACCGGGGGCAATCAGCCCCAGCATTTT.

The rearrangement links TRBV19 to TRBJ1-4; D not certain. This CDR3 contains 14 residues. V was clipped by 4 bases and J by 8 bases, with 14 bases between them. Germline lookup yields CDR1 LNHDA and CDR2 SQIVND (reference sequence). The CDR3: CASSSRGPVEKLFF. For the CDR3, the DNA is TGTGCCAGTAGTAGTCGAGGGCCGGTCGAAAAACTGTTTTTT.

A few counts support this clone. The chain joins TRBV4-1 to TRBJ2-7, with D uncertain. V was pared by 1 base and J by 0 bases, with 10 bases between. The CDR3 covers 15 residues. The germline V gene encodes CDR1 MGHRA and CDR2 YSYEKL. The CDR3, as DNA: TGCGCCAGCAGCCAAGTCAACACCGCCTCCTACGAGCAGTACTTC. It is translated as CASSQVNTASYEQYF.

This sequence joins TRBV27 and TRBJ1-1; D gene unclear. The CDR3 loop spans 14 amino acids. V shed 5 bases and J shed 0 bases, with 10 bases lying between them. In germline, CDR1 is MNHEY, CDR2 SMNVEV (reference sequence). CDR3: CASSTLGVNTEAFF. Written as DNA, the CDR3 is TGTGCCAGCAGTACCCTCGGGGTGAACACTGAAGCTTTCTTT.

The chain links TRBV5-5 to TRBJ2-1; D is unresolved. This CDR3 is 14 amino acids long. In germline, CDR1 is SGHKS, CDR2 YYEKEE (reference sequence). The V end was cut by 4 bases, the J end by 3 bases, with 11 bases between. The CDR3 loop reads CASSRSGGYNEQFF. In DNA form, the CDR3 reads TGTGCCAGCAGCCGGTCCGGTGGCTACAATGAGCAGTTCTTC.

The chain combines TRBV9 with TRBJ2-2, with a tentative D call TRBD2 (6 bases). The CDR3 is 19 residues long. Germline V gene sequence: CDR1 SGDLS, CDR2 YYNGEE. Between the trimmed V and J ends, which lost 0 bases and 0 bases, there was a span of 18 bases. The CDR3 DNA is TGTGCCAGCAGCGTAGGGTTGTCGGGAGTAGTATCGAACACCGGGGAGCTGTTTTTT. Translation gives CASSVGLSGVVSNTGELFF.

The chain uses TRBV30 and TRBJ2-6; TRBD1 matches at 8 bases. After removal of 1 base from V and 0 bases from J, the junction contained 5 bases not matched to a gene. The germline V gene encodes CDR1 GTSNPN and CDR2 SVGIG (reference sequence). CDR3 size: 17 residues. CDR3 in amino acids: CAWSEDRVSSGANVLTF. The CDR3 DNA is TGTGCCTGGAGTGAGGACAGGGTGAGCTCTGGGGCCAACGTCCTGACTTTC.

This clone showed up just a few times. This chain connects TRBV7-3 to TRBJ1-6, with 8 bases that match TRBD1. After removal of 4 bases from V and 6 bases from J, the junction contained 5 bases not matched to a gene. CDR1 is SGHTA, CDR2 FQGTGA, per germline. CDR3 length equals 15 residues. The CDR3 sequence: CASSSGQGGNSPLHF. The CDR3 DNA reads TGTGCCAGCAGCTCTGGACAGGGTGGTAATTCACCCCTCCACTTT.

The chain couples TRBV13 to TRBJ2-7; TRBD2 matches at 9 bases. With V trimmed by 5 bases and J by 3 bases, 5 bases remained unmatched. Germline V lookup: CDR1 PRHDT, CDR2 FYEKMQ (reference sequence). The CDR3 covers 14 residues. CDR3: CASSTRTSDYEQYF. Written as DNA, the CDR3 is TGTGCCAGCAGCACCAGGACTAGCGACTACGAGCAGTACTTC.

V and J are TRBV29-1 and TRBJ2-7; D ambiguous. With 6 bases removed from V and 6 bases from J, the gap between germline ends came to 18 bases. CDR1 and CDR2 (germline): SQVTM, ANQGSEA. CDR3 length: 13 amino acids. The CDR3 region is CSVTAARLGEQYF. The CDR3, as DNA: TGCAGCGTCACTGCAGCGCGATTGGGCGAGCAGTACTTC.

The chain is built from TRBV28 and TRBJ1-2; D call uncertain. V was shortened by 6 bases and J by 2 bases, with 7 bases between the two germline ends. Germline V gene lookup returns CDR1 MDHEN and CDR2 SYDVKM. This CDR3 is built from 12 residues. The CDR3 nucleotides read TGTGCCAGCAGGGGCAGAAACTATGGCTACACCTTC. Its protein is CASRGRNYGYTF.

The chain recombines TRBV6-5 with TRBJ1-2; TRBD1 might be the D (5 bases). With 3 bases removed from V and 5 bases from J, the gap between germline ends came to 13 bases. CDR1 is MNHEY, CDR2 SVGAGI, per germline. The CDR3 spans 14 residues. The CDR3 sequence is CASSYQGSAYGYTF. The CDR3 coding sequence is TGTGCCAGCAGTTATCAGGGCTCAGCATATGGCTACACCTTC.

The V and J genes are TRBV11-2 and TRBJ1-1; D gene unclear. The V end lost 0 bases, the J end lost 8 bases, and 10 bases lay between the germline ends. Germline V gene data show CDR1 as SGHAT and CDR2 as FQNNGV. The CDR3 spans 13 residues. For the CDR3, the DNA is TGTGCCAGCAGCTTAGATCCCATGAGGGAAGCTTTCTTT. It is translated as CASSLDPMREAFF.